This TCR beta chain came from a study of neoadjuvant anti-PD-1 for oral cavity cancer. In the study overall: Nivolumab at 3 mg/kg was mostly given biweekly, three to four doses, pre-surgery.

Produced via immunoSEQ multiplex PCR; TCRdb's table is partial and in-frame only. Of roughly 36,000 clones listed, around 38% are singletons. V was trimmed by 3 bases and J by 13 bases, leaving 12 bases between them. CDR1 and CDR2 (germline): MNHNS, SASEGT. This CDR3 is built from 11 residues. The time point is: after neoadjuvant nivolumab, at surgical resection. Patients were newly diagnosed with stage II-IVA oral cavity squamous cell carcinoma without prior systemic or radiation treatment. This clone is termed medium-sized. Antigen: not known. Regarding the study as a whole: Each response group had just a few patients in TCR analyses.

V is TRBV6-1 and J is TRBJ1-2; D remains unclear. This receptor was identified in a person between 40 and 79 years old with oral cavity squamous cell carcinoma. This material consisted of tumor tissue, taken after nivolumab (anti-PD-1) treatment. DNA for the CDR3: TGTGCCAGCAGTGATATGACGGCGTCCACCTTC. Translating it yields CASSDMTASTF.